These 28 T cell receptor beta chains were all obtained from the same sample, sequenced in a study of cytomegalovirus exposure and HLA in healthy donors. Primers for the PCR totalled 60 Vbeta and 13 Jbeta. Some clones are missing from TCRdb's copy, which holds only in-frame ones; the method was immunoSEQ multiplex PCR. This sample yields 200,000 to 250,000 clones, of which over 75% are seen a single time; around 1.4% belongs to the top ten. Specimen: PBMCs. The receptors were gathered from a human donor in good health.

The V and J genes are TRBV11-1 and TRBJ1-1; 8 bases map to TRBD1. V trimming: 5 bases; J trimming: 1 base; junction bases outside the gene matches: 6. The germline V gene encodes CDR1 SGHAT and CDR2 FQDESV (reference sequence). The CDR3 totals 15 residues. Written as DNA, the CDR3 is TGTGCCAGCAGCGAAGGAACAGGGGGGAACACTGAAGCTTTCTTT. Translating gives CASSEGTGGNTEAFF.

Only one count was recorded for this clone. V and J are TRBV5-1 and TRBJ2-7, with 7 positions matching TRBD1. Trimming at V came to 5 bases and at J to 5 bases, leaving 10 bases not matched to a gene. The germline gives CDR1 SGHRS, CDR2 YFSETQ. The CDR3 covers 14 residues. The CDR3 reads CASRPTGELDEQYF. The DNA for the CDR3 is TGCGCCAGCAGACCAACAGGGGAACTTGACGAGCAGTACTTC.

The rearrangement links TRBV7-9 to TRBJ1-4, with D maybe TRBD1 (5 bases). The germline V gene has CDR1 SEHNR and CDR2 FQNEAQ (reference sequence). The CDR3 has 16 residues. Trimming shortened V by 3 bases and J by 1 base, and 12 bases separated the two germline ends. CDR3: CASSFRLTVTNEKLFF. The CDR3 nucleotides are TGTGCCAGCAGCTTTCGATTGACAGTAACTAATGAAAAACTGTTTTTT.

J is TRBJ1-1 and V is TRBV2; D is possibly TRBD1 (6 bases). This CDR3 has 18 amino acids. Germline V lookup: CDR1 SNHLY, CDR2 FYNNEI. The germline V and J ends were trimmed by 2 bases and 5 bases, with 24 bases remaining between them. Here the CDR3 reads CASSELPRALTGQTEAFF. The CDR3 DNA sequence: TGTGCCAGCAGTGAACTCCCTCGGGCCCTTACAGGGCAAACTGAAGCTTTCTTT.

V is TRBV29-1 and J is TRBJ1-1; TRBD1 matches 8 bases. Trimming at V came to 7 bases and at J to 1 base, leaving 5 bases not matched to a gene. CDR1 is SQVTM, CDR2 ANQGSEA, per germline. This CDR3 comprises 13 residues. The DNA of the CDR3 is TGCAGCGCCCGGGACAGGCGGAACACTGAAGCTTTCTTT. Translating it yields CSARDRRNTEAFF.

The chain employs TRBV28 and TRBJ2-4; 9 bases align to TRBD1. The CDR3 has 16 amino acids. Trimming cost V 6 bases and J 0 bases; bases outside gene matches: 6. CDR1 is MDHEN, CDR2 SYDVKM, per germline. CDR3 loop: CASRSGTGLAKNIQYF. Here the CDR3 DNA reads TGTGCCAGCAGGTCCGGGACAGGGTTAGCCAAAAACATTCAGTACTTC.

This chain links TRBV7-9 with TRBJ1-1; D gene ambiguous. Germline assignment: CDR1 SEHNR and CDR2 FQNEAQ (reference sequence). CDR3 length equals 14 residues. Trimming removed 2 bases from V and 1 base from J, with 8 bases in between. CDR3 DNA: TGTGCCAGCAGCTTATTAGCCGGGAACACTGAAGCTTTCTTT. It translates to CASSLLAGNTEAFF.

The rearrangement joins TRBV2 to TRBJ1-3; 11 bases match TRBD1. Trimming took 6 bases from V and 1 from J; bases not matched to a gene: 8. Germline-derived CDR1 and CDR2 are SNHLY and FYNNEI. This CDR3 region has 17 residues. Here the CDR3 reads CASSRTGGYLSGNTIYF. The CDR3 DNA is TGTGCCAGCAGCCGGACAGGGGGCTATTTGTCTGGAAACACCATATATTTT.

This chain uses TRBV28 with TRBJ2-3; D is possibly TRBD2 (5 bases). The V end lost 11 bases, the J end lost 1 base, and 13 bases lay between the germline ends. CDR3 length equals 13 residues. CDR1 and CDR2 from the germline V gene are MDHEN and SYDVKM. The CDR3 here is CACLGVRTDTQYF. The CDR3 DNA reads as TGTGCCTGCTTGGGAGTGCGCACAGATACGCAGTATTTT.

This chain connects TRBV7-9 to TRBJ2-2; perhaps TRBD2 as D (6 bases). The germline gives CDR1 SEHNR, CDR2 FQNEAQ (reference sequence). CDR3 length equals 14 residues. V lost 6 bases and J lost 5, with 13 bases in between. The CDR3 sequence is CASRHNAGTGELFF. The DNA of the CDR3 is TGTGCCAGCAGACACAACGCGGGAACCGGGGAGCTGTTTTTT.

V is TRBV30 and J is TRBJ1-5; perhaps TRBD1 as D (5 bases). CDR3 length equals 15 residues. The V and J ends lost 1 base and 5 bases respectively, with 15 bases between them. Germline CDR1 GTSNPN, CDR2 SVGIG (reference sequence). The CDR3: CAWSGDGTGDQPQHF. The CDR3 DNA reads as TGTGCCTGGAGTGGGGATGGGACGGGGGATCAGCCCCAGCATTTT.

For this clone: The same CDR3 can be traced to other DNA sequences in this sample. V gene TRBV5-1 combines with J gene TRBJ2-7, with 12 positions matching TRBD2. The CDR3 is 16 amino acids. Germline lookup yields CDR1 SGHRS and CDR2 YFSETQ. V dropped 4 bases and J dropped 0; count of bases not matched to a gene: 5. The CDR3 DNA follows: TGCGCCAGCAGCGTAACTAGCGGGAGGACCTCCTACGAGCAGTACTTC. Translating gives CASSVTSGRTSYEQYF.

This sequence joins TRBV7-9 and TRBJ2-7; D call uncertain. The CDR3 loop spans 16 amino acids. Germline-derived CDR1 and CDR2 are SEHNR and FQNEAQ (reference sequence). The V and J ends lost 5 bases and 2 bases respectively, with 19 bases between them. CDR3: CASSPRLAGTAYEQYF. The CDR3 DNA follows: TGTGCCAGCAGCCCCCGCCTGGCAGGTACCGCCTACGAGCAGTACTTC.

This chain connects TRBV29-1 to TRBJ2-3; TRBD1 might be the D (6 bases). CDR3 length: 12 residues. The V end was cut by 7 bases, the J end by 4 bases, with 12 bases between. Germline assignment: CDR1 SQVTM and CDR2 ANQGSEA. The CDR3: CSAYRAADTQYF. The CDR3 nucleotides read TGCAGCGCTTACAGGGCCGCAGATACGCAGTATTTT.

The chain is built from TRBV4-1 and TRBJ1-2; the D is unclear. V lost 1 base to trimming and J lost 4 bases, with 7 bases between them. Germline CDR1 reads MGHRA; CDR2 reads YSYEKL. The CDR3 runs to 13 residues. CDR3 bases: TGCGCCAGCAGCCAAGCCGGCGGCTATGGCTACACCTTC. It translates to CASSQAGGYGYTF.

The genes are TRBV2 and TRBJ2-1; possibly TRBD1 or TRBD2 for D (9 bases each). Trimming stripped 6 bases from V and 4 bases from J, with 34 bases between. This CDR3 comprises 21 residues. In germline, CDR1 is SNHLY, CDR2 FYNNEI. CDR3 amino acids: CASRTPGTGSGRRGGYNEQFF. In DNA form, the CDR3 reads TGTGCCAGCAGAACACCCGGGACAGGGAGCGGGAGGCGGGGGGGATACAATGAGCAGTTCTTC.

This clone showed up just once. CDR3 region: CASSRQGDIRYF. The CDR3 coding sequence is TGTGCCAGTAGCCGACAGGGAGATATCCGGTACTTC. The chain has TRBV19 and TRBJ2-7; 7 bases map to TRBD1. Germline V CDR1 and CDR2: LNHDA, SQIVND (reference sequence). V was clipped by 6 bases and J by 12 bases; unmatched bases: 11. There are 12 residues in the CDR3.

The genes are TRBV2 and TRBJ2-1; no definite D call. The V gene lost 6 bases and the J gene lost 8 bases, with 8 bases spanning the gap. The length of the CDR3 is 11 residues. Germline CDR1 reads SNHLY; CDR2 reads FYNNEI. In DNA form, the CDR3 reads TGTGCCAGCAGCGTATTCGATGAGCAGTTCTTC. Translated: CASSVFDEQFF.

The chain has TRBV10-1 and TRBJ2-1, with TRBD2 matching over 8 bases. Losses at the gene ends were 0 bases for V and 12 bases for J; bases not matched to a gene: 4. The CDR3 totals 13 residues. Germline CDR1 is WNHNN and CDR2 is SYGVQD (reference sequence). CDR3 region: CASSESSAGGQFF. The CDR3 DNA is TGCGCCAGCAGTGAGTCGAGCGCGGGAGGGCAGTTCTTC.

The V call is TRBV5-1, the J call TRBJ2-3; D remains ambiguous. CDR1 SGHRS and CDR2 YFSETQ come from the germline V gene. Trimming left V 1 base short and J 0 bases short, with 9 bases between. This CDR3 is 15 amino acids long. This CDR3 is CASSLFTTSTDTQYF. The CDR3 DNA is TGCGCCAGCAGCTTGTTCACCACTAGCACAGATACGCAGTATTTT.

The J gene is TRBJ2-1, the V gene TRBV7-9; a possible D gene is TRBD1 (5 bases). CDR1 is SEHNR, CDR2 FQNEAQ, per germline (reference sequence). CDR3 length: 15 residues. The germline V and J ends were trimmed by 5 bases and 9 bases, with 20 bases remaining between them. CDR3 residues: CASSPAPRGQGEQFF. CDR3 nucleotides: TGTGCCAGCAGCCCGGCCCCTAGAGGCCAGGGTGAGCAGTTCTTC.

The CDR3, as DNA: TGTGCCAGCAGCGCGGAGGGTTATGGTGAGCAGTTCTTC. It codes for CASSAEGYGEQFF. This chain joins TRBV6-1 and TRBJ2-1, with a possible D match to TRBD2 (6 bases). The germline V and J ends were trimmed by 6 bases and 9 bases, with 15 bases remaining between them. CDR3 length: 13 amino acids. CDR1 MNHNS and CDR2 SASEGT come from the germline V gene.

The V and J genes are TRBV11-2 and TRBJ2-7; 9 nucleotides agree with TRBD2. Trimming cost V 3 bases and J 9 bases; bases outside gene matches: 18. The CDR3 length is 17 residues. Per germline, CDR1 SGHAT and CDR2 FQNNGV. The CDR3 loop is CASSFSFSGGSEGGQYF. CDR3 coding DNA: TGTGCCAGCAGCTTTTCCTTTAGCGGGGGATCTGAGGGGGGGCAGTACTTC.

The chain couples TRBV29-1 to TRBJ2-1; 7 bases are shared with TRBD1. After removal of 4 bases from V and 5 bases from J, the junction contained 8 bases not matched to a gene. The CDR3 has 14 residues. Germline V gene sequence: CDR1 SQVTM, CDR2 ANQGSEA. For the CDR3, the DNA is TGCAGCGTTGTGCCCGGGACAGCGAACAATGAGCAGTTCTTC. Translating gives CSVVPGTANNEQFF.

The chain recombines TRBV5-4 with TRBJ2-1; 11 nucleotides line up with TRBD2. The ends lost 0 bases at V and 0 bases at J; junction bases unmatched: 5. In germline, CDR1 is SGHNT, CDR2 YYREEE (reference sequence). The CDR3 totals 18 residues. The CDR3 DNA is TGTGCCAGCAGCTTGGCCCTAGCGGGAGGACCCTCCTACAATGAGCAGTTCTTC. Its protein is CASSLALAGGPSYNEQFF.

The chain combines TRBV6-6 with TRBJ2-1, with D possibly being TRBD2 (5 bases). The germline gives CDR1 MNHNY, CDR2 SVGAGI (reference sequence). The CDR3 contains 13 residues. The V and J ends lost 5 bases and 9 bases respectively, with 14 bases between them. The CDR3 region is CASSETNPAEQFF. The CDR3 DNA follows: TGTGCCAGCAGTGAGACTAATCCAGCTGAGCAGTTCTTC.

The chain recombines TRBV18 with TRBJ2-5; possible D gene TRBD1, 6 bases. Trimming shortened V by 2 bases and J by 5 bases, and 12 bases separated the two germline ends. The CDR3 is 14 amino acids. Germline loops: CDR1 KGHSH, CDR2 LQKENI. Here the CDR3 reads CASSPSTGTETQYF. The DNA for the CDR3 is TGTGCCAGCTCACCATCCACAGGGACGGAGACCCAGTACTTC.

This chain joins TRBV2 and TRBJ2-6; D is perhaps TRBD1 (5 bases). In germline, CDR1 is SNHLY, CDR2 FYNNEI. The CDR3 spans 16 residues. V was shortened by 6 bases and J by 0 bases, with 12 bases between the two germline ends. The CDR3 DNA is TGTGCCAGCAGACAGGAAGTGGGCTCTGGGGCCAACGTCCTGACTTTC. Translated: CASRQEVGSGANVLTF.